This T cell receptor (beta chain) appears in the sequencing data of a study of blood T cell repertoires in COVID-19. Assay: immunoSEQ multiplex PCR; the TCRdb copy retains only in-frame clones and omits some. The sample includes approximately 350,000 clones, roughly 90% seen only once; the top ten take 2.5% to 3%. Trimming took 0 bases from V and 0 from J; bases not matched to a gene: 10. This CDR3 is built from 19 residues. Germline CDR1 reads SGHRS; CDR2 reads YFSETQ. This TCR was recovered from a woman aged 25-40 years who had recovered from COVID-19. The chain employs TRBV5-1 and TRBJ2-3; TRBD2 matches at 10 bases. Sequences were obtained from PBMCs or T cells enriched from blood (not recorded which). CDR3 region: CASSLDWASGGTSTDTQYF. CDR3 in DNA: TGCGCCAGCAGCTTGGATTGGGCTAGCGGGGGTACTAGCACAGATACGCAGTATTTT.